This T cell receptor (beta chain) was identified in a study of CXCR3-negative and CXCR3-positive naive CD8 T cells. Broader study findings: Similar levels of surface CD5 were seen between naive subsets; TCR strength was inferred from TRB CDR3 properties. Similarly elevated diversity marked both naive subsets, with memory CD8+ cells showing far lower diversity. Relative to CXCR3-negative naive cells, CXCR3-positive naive cells had more hydrophobic TRB CDR3s.

Every CD8+ T cell subset underwent triplicate sorting at around 270,000 cells apiece. Those CD8+ T cells considered naive were CD45RO-CCR7+CD27+CD95-. CDR1 LGHDT and CDR2 YNNKEL come from the germline V gene (reference sequence). The CDR3 sequence is 15 residues long. 5' RACE that incorporated UMI labels was used to prepare the TRB cDNA libraries. TCRdb reworked the 5' RACE reads into one entry per CDR3 protein, no DNA. This listing includes under 110,000 distinct CDR3 sequences. A remark on this clonotype: Its antigen is not known.

The specimen was naive CXCR3+ CD8+ T cells from blood. Subset in this sample: CD45RO-CCR7+CD27+CD95- naive CD8+ T cells expressing CXCR3 (TNR3+). The chain recombines TRBV3-1 with TRBJ2-7. The TCR was taken from a human donor in good health. Some clones in this sample may be carry-over from other donors' samples. The CDR3 loop reads CASSQDGSGLLEQYF.